Sequencing of this T cell receptor (beta chain) was carried out in a study of T cell repertoires in cytomegalovirus infection. TCRdb analysed the reads with MiXCR anew, one entry per CDR3 protein. The repertoire holds 65,000 to 95,000 distinct CDR3 sequences, 3.7% seen once, with 3.5% to 6% in the top ten. This clonotype was recorded at least ten times. Trimming removed 8 bases from V and 9 bases from J; junction bases left unmatched: 3. CDR3 size: 12 residues. The germline V gene has CDR1 MDHEN and CDR2 SYDVKM. The sequencing input was PBMCs. This chain links TRBV28 with TRBJ2-6; 8 bases are shared with TRBD1. The receptor comes from a human donor in good health (CMV status not recorded). Some clones in this sample may be carry-over from other donors' samples. CDR3 nucleotides: TGTGCCAGCGGTGGACAGGGCAACGTCCTGACTTTC. It is translated as CASGGQGNVLTF.